Below are 2 T cell receptor beta chains sequenced from a single sample in a study of tumor and adjacent non-tumor tissue in lung cancer. This sample's RNA came from whole unsorted tissue. The library came from three nested PCR rounds adapted from ARM-PCR protocols. TCRdb fed the multiplex PCR reads into MiXCR, producing one record per CDR3 protein. The repertoire has roughly 140,000 distinct CDR3 sequences, about 71% of them found once; the top ten carry roughly 18%. Specimen: lung tumor tissue. These receptors were obtained from a man aged 55-75 years with small cell lung cancer.

The genes are TRBV9 and TRBJ2-2, with 7 bases fitting TRBD2. The CDR3 runs to 16 residues. Trimming removed 0 bases from V and 2 bases from J; junction bases left unmatched: 4. The germline CDR1 and CDR2 sequences are SGDLS and YYNGEE. CDR3 region: CASSVAGTINTGELFF. The CDR3 DNA sequence: TGTGCCAGCAGCGTAGCCGGGACTATTAACACCGGGGAGCTGTTTTTT.

This clonotype was seen a few times. CDR3 sequence (DNA): TGCAGTGCTACCCTGAGGGGGGCCAGCTCCTACAATGAGCAGTTCTTC. It encodes CSATLRGASSYNEQFF. The chain carries TRBV20-1 and TRBJ2-1; perhaps D is TRBD1 or TRBD2 (6 bases each). Looked up from germline, CDR1 is DFQATT and CDR2 is SNEGSKA (reference sequence). The CDR3 runs to 16 residues. The germline V and J ends were trimmed by 4 bases and 0 bases, with 16 bases remaining between them.